These 8 T cell receptor beta chains were all obtained from the same sample, sequenced in a study of blood T cell repertoires in COVID-19. TCRdb's copy holds only in-frame clones and misses some; the assay was immunoSEQ multiplex PCR. The sample has under 500,000 clones, roughly 89% seen once. Material: peripheral blood. These receptors were collected from a woman in her twenties or thirties with acute or convalescent COVID-19.

This chain links TRBV4-1 with TRBJ2-2, with D possibly matching TRBD1 (5 bases). This CDR3 comprises 15 residues. CDR1 and CDR2 (germline): MGHRA, YSYEKL. V lost 6 bases, J lost 0 bases, and 11 bases lay in between. CDR3 sequence: CASRPAGSNTGELFF. The DNA of the CDR3 is TGCGCCAGCAGGCCGGCAGGGTCGAACACCGGGGAGCTGTTTTTT.

Written as DNA, the CDR3 is TGTGCCAGCAGCCTGACGACAGGGGGTAGCACAGATACGCAGTATTTT. This sequence encodes CASSLTTGGSTDTQYF. The genes are TRBV14 and TRBJ2-3; 9 bases agree with TRBD1. There are 16 residues in the CDR3. CDR1 and CDR2 from the germline V gene are SGHDN and FVKESK. Unmatched junction bases numbered 5, after V lost 4 bases and J lost 0 bases.

DNA for the CDR3: TGTGCCAGCAGCTTTTCCAGGGGTCCACAAGAGACCCAGTACTTC. It yields the protein CASSFSRGPQETQYF. The chain recombines TRBV11-1 with TRBJ2-5; D possibly corresponds to TRBD1 (6 bases). This CDR3 spans 15 amino acids. With 3 bases removed from V and 2 bases from J, the gap between germline ends came to 13 bases. The germline V gene encodes CDR1 SGHAT and CDR2 FQDESV (reference sequence).

The chain combines TRBV7-9 with TRBJ1-5; 9 bases are shared with TRBD1. CDR3 length: 13 amino acids. J lost 6 bases, V lost 5 bases, and 2 bases had no gene match. Germline CDR1 SEHNR, CDR2 FQNEAQ (reference sequence). The CDR3 sequence: CASSGTGFQPQHF. The CDR3 coding sequence is TGTGCCAGCAGCGGGACAGGGTTTCAGCCCCAGCATTTT.

The J gene is TRBJ2-2, the V gene TRBV10-3; 7 nucleotides line up with TRBD1. V lost 7 bases, J lost 1 base, and 6 bases stayed unmatched. Germline loops: CDR1 ENHRY, CDR2 SYGVKD. The CDR3 spans 15 residues. The CDR3 DNA reads TGTGCCATCAAAAAACGGGACAGGAACACCGGGGAGCTGTTTTTT. This encodes CAIKKRDRNTGELFF.

This rearrangement joins TRBV4-1 to TRBJ2-1; no clear D. This CDR3 is 14 amino acids long. With 4 bases removed from V and 5 bases from J, the gap between germline ends came to 12 bases. Germline V gives CDR1 MGHRA, CDR2 YSYEKL. The chain's CDR3 is CASSLSHPDNEQFF. The DNA for the CDR3 is TGCGCCAGCAGCCTCTCTCATCCAGACAATGAGCAGTTCTTC.

This clone has more than one count but fewer than ten. The chain combines TRBV12-3 or TRBV12-4 with TRBJ1-1; 7 bases agree with TRBD1. There are 13 residues in the CDR3. V was clipped by 6 bases and J by 5 bases; unmatched bases: 6. The chain's CDR3 is CASRSTGRTEAFF. In nucleotides, the CDR3 is TGTGCCAGCAGATCGACAGGGAGGACTGAAGCTTTCTTT.

The V gene is TRBV2, the J gene TRBJ2-1; tentatively, D is TRBD2 (5 bases). This CDR3 contains 16 residues. The V gene lost 7 bases and the J gene lost 4 bases, with 20 bases spanning the gap. Germline V gene sequence: CDR1 SNHLY, CDR2 FYNNEI. The chain's CDR3 is CASNFVIDTRYNEQFF. The CDR3 coding sequence is TGTGCCAGCAACTTCGTGATAGACACTAGATACAATGAGCAGTTCTTC. The whole variable domain, filled in from reference TRBV2 and TRBJ2-1, reads EPEVTQTPSHQVTQMGQEVILRCVPISNHLYFYWYRQILGQKVEFLVSFYNNEISEKSEIFDDQFSVERPDGSNFTLKIRSTKLEDSAMYFCASNFVIDTRYNEQFFGPGTRLTVL.